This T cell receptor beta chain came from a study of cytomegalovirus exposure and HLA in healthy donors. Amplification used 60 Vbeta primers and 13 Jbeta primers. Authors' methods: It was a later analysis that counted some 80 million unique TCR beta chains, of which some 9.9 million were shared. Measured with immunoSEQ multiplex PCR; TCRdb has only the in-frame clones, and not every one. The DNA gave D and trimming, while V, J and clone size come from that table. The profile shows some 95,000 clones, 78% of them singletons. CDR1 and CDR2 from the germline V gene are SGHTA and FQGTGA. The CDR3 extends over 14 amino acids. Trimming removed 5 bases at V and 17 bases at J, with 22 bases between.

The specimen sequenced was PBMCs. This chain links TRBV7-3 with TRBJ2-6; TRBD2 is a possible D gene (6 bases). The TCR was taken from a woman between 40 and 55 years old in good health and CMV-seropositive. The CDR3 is CASSVHGGLTQLTF. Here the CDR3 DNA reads TGTGCCAGCAGCGTACACGGAGGGCTCACGCAATTGACTTTC.